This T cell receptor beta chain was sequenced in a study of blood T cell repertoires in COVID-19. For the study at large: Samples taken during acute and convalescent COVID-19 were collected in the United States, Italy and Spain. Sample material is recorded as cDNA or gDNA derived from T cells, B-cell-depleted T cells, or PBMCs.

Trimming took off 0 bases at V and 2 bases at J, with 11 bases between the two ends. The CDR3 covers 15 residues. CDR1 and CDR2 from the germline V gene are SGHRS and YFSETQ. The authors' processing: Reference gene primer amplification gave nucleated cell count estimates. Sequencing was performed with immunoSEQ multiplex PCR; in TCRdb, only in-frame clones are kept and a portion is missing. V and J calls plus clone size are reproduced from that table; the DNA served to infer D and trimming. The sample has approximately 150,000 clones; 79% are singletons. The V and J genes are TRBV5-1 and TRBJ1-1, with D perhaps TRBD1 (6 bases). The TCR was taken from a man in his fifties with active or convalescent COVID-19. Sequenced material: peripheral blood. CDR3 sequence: CASSLVGGQNTEAFF. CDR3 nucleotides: TGCGCCAGCAGCTTGGTTGGGGGACAAAACACTGAAGCTTTCTTT.